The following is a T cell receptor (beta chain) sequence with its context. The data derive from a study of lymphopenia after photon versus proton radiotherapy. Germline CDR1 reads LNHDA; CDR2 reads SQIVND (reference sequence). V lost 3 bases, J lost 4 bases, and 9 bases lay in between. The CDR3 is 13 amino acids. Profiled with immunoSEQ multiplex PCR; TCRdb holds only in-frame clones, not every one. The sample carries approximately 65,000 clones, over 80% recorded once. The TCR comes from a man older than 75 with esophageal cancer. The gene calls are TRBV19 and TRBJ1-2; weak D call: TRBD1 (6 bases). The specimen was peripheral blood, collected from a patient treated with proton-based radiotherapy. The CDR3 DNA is TGTGCCAGTAGTATCTGGGACACCTATGGCTACACCTTC. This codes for CASSIWDTYGYTF.